This TCR beta chain was captured in a study of blood T cell repertoires in COVID-19. Study-level background: Samples of COVID-19 (acute and convalescent) were obtained from the United States, Italy and Spain. From T cells, B-cell-depleted T cells, or PBMCs came the material, which was cDNA or gDNA.

Participant ages covered about 18 to 95 years across about two dozen US areas. As originally analysed: Quantification of nucleated cells was approximated via reference gene primer amplification. Generated by immunoSEQ multiplex PCR, the TCRdb table keeps only in-frame clones and is missing some. The DNA was the basis for D and trimming; V, J and clone size are from that table. The sample includes around 280,000 clones, around 88% of them seen just once. Sequenced input: PBMCs or T cells enriched from blood (not recorded which). The sequence derives from a woman aged 35 to 49 who had recovered from COVID-19.

The CDR3 protein is CASSEAQGGAGYTF. The CDR3 nucleotides are TGTGCCAGCAGTGAAGCCCAAGGGGGAGCTGGCTACACCTTC. This chain connects TRBV6-1 to TRBJ1-2, with a tentative D call TRBD1 (6 bases). Germline V gene sequence: CDR1 MNHNS, CDR2 SASEGT. V gave up 0 bases and J gave up 7 bases, with 12 bases separating them. There are 14 residues in the CDR3.